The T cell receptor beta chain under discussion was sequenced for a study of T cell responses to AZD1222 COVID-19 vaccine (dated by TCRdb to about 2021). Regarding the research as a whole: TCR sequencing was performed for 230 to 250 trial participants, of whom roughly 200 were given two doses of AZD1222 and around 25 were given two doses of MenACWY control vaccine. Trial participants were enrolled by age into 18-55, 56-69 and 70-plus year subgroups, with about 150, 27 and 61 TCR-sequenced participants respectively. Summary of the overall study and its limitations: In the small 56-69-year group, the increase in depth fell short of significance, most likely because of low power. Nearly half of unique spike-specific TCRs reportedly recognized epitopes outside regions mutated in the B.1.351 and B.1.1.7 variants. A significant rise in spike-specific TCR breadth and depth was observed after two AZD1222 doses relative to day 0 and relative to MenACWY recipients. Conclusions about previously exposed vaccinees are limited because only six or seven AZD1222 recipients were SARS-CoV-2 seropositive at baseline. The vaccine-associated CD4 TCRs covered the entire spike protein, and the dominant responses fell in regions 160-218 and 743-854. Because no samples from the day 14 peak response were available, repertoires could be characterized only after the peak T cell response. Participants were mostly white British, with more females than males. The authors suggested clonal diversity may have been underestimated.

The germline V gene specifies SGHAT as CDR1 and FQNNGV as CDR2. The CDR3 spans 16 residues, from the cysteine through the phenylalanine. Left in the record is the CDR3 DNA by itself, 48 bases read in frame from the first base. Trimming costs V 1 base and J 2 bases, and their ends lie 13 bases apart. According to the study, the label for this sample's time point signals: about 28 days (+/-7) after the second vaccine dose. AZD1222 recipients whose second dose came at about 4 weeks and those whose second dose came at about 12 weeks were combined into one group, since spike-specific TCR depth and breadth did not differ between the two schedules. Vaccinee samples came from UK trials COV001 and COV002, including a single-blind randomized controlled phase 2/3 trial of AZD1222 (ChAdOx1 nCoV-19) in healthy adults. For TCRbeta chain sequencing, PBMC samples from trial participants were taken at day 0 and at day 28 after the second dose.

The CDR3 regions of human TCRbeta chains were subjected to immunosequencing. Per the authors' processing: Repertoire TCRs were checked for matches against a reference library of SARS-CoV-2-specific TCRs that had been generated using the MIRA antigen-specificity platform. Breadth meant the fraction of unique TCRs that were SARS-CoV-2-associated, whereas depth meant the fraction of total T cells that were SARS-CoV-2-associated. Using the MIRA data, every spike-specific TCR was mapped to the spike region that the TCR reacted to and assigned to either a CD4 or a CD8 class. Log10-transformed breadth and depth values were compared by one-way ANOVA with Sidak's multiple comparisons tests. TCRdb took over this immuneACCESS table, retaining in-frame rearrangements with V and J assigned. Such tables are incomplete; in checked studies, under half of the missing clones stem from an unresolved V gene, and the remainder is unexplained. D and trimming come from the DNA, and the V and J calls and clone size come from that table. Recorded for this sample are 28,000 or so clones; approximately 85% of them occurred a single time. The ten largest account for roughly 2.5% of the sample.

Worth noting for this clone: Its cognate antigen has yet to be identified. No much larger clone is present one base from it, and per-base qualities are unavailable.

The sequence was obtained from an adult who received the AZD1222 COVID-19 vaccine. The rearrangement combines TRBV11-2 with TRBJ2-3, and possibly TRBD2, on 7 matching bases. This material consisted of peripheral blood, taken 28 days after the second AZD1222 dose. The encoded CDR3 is CASSLVGGAPTDTQYF. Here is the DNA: TGTGCCAGCAGCTTAGTGGGGGGGGCGCCCACAGATACGCAGTATTTT. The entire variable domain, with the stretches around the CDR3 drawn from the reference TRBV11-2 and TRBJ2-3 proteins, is EAGVAQSPRYKIIEKRQSVAFWCNPISGHATLYWYQQILGQGPKLLIQFQNNGVVDDSQLPKDRFSAERLKGVDSTLKIQPAKLEDSAVYLCASSLVGGAPTDTQYFGPGTRLTVL.